This T cell receptor beta chain emerged from a study of T cells after yellow fever vaccination. Study outcomes and limitations: Clones from primary vaccination mostly reappeared after the booster (about 97% CD4, approximately 86% CD8). Overlap between CD4 and CD8 compartments was detected for a small share of clonotypes.

A remark on this clonotype: Antigen specificity is unknown.

TCRdb itself ran the 5' RACE reads through MiXCR, one entry per CDR3 protein. The data contain about 350,000 distinct CDR3 sequences, about 9.9% of them singletons. V lost 3 bases to trimming and J lost 9 bases; unmatched junction nucleotides: 9. The germline V gene has CDR1 LGHNA and CDR2 YSLEER. This CDR3 is 17 amino acids long. This TCR came from a man aged 18 to 35 who received the YFV17D yellow fever vaccine. Source: PBMCs, taken on the day of the first yellow fever vaccination. The chain is built from TRBV4-3 and TRBJ2-1, with 15 bases aligning to TRBD2. The CDR3 loop reads CASSQARGLAGGPEQFF. The DNA of the CDR3 is TGCGCCAGCAGCCAGGCTCGAGGACTAGCGGGGGGGCCTGAGCAGTTCTTC.